This T cell receptor (beta chain) was captured by sequencing in a study of T cell responses to AZD1222 COVID-19 vaccine. Measured with immunoSEQ multiplex PCR; TCRdb has only the in-frame clones, and not every one. The sample carries fewer than 200,000 clones, about 83% recorded once. The CDR3 is made up of 14 amino acids. CDR1 is SGHKS and CDR2 is YYEKEE in the germline V gene (reference sequence). Between the trimmed V and J ends, which lost 0 bases and 2 bases, there was a span of 8 bases. This clone was observed a few times. The V gene is TRBV5-5, the J gene TRBJ1-1, with D perhaps matching TRBD1 (5 bases). Specimen: peripheral blood, collected 28 days after the second AZD1222 dose. This TCR was recovered from an adult who received the AZD1222 COVID-19 vaccine. CDR3 sequence: CASSLGGINTEAFF. Here the CDR3 DNA reads TGTGCCAGCAGCTTGGGGGGGATCAACACTGAAGCTTTCTTT.